A selection of T cell receptor beta chains follows, all from one sample in a study of cytomegalovirus exposure and HLA in healthy donors. Clones were read by immunoSEQ multiplex PCR, and TCRdb kept only the in-frame ones, dropping some. The repertoire has roughly 300,000 clones, around 86% of them found once; the top ten carry around 3.7%. Material: PBMCs. The source is a man aged 35 to 55 in good health and CMV-seropositive. Both conserved end residues are part of each CDR3. The D gene is left open where the match is weak. Some rows mark clone size as missing; the rest say once, few, many or name a class of expanded clone.

j_gene: TRBJ2-3
v_gene: TRBV7-9
abundance: -
d_gene: TRBD2
CDR3nt: TGTGCCAGCAGCGGACTAGCGGGAGCGACAGATACGCAGTATTTT
CDR3aa: CASSGLAGATDTQYF

j_gene: TRBJ1-2
v_gene: TRBV7-9
abundance: -
d_gene: TRBD1
CDR3nt: TGTGCCAGCACCCTTCGGACAGGGACGAGACTGGGTAACTATGGCTACACCTTC
CDR3aa: CASTLRTGTRLGNYGYTF

j_gene: TRBJ2-4
v_gene: TRBV4-1
abundance: -
d_gene: TRBD2
CDR3nt: TGCGCCAGCAGCCAAGACGAACTAGCGGTAAACATTCAGTACTTC
CDR3aa: CASSQDELAVNIQYF

j_gene: TRBJ2-3
v_gene: TRBV14
abundance: -
d_gene: -
CDR3nt: TGTGCCAGCAGCCAAGACGGGACAATCTTGGGAGATACGCAGTATTTT
CDR3aa: CASSQDGTILGDTQYF

j_gene: TRBJ1-4
v_gene: TRBV10-2
abundance: -
d_gene: TRBD1
CDR3nt: TGCGCCAGCAGTGAGCCGGGACAGGGGGCGGAAAAACTGTTTTTT
CDR3aa: CASSEPGQGAEKLFF

j_gene: TRBJ2-7
v_gene: TRBV19
abundance: -
d_gene: -
CDR3nt: TGTGCCAGTAGTATCTTCGGGAGAGTCAACGAGCAGTACTTC
CDR3aa: CASSIFGRVNEQYF

j_gene: TRBJ2-7
v_gene: TRBV28
abundance: once
d_gene: -
CDR3nt: TGTGCCAGCAGTCAAAGACAGGTAGGAAGCTACGAGCAGTACTTC
CDR3aa: CASSQRQVGSYEQYF

j_gene: TRBJ2-2
v_gene: TRBV11-2
abundance: -
d_gene: TRBD2
CDR3nt: TGTGCCAGCAGGCGTCTAGCGGGAGGGCCCATCCGGGAGCTGTTTTTT
CDR3aa: CASRRLAGGPIRELFF

j_gene: TRBJ1-1
v_gene: TRBV18
abundance: few
d_gene: TRBD1
CDR3nt: TGTGCCAGCTCATCCCAGGGGGGTAGCACTGAAGCTTTCTTT
CDR3aa: CASSSQGGSTEAFF

j_gene: TRBJ1-2
v_gene: TRBV6-6
abundance: -
d_gene: -
CDR3nt: TGTGCCAGCAGTGGTGGGACACCAACTAACTATGGCTACACCTTC
CDR3aa: CASSGGTPTNYGYTF

j_gene: TRBJ1-2
v_gene: TRBV18
abundance: -
d_gene: -
CDR3nt: TGTGCCAGCTCCCCGAGCAGGCAGGACTATGGCTACACCTTC
CDR3aa: CASSPSRQDYGYTF

j_gene: TRBJ1-3
v_gene: TRBV5-4
abundance: -
d_gene: TRBD1
CDR3nt: TGTGCCAGCAGTTCCCGAGGACAGGGCTCTGGAAACACCATATATTTT
CDR3aa: CASSSRGQGSGNTIYF

j_gene: TRBJ1-4
v_gene: TRBV5-1
abundance: -
d_gene: -
CDR3nt: TGCGCCAGCAGCTCAGGGGATTCATTAAGTGAAAAACTGTTTTTT
CDR3aa: CASSSGDSLSEKLFF

j_gene: TRBJ1-4
v_gene: TRBV5-8
abundance: -
d_gene: TRBD1
CDR3nt: TGTGCCAGCAGCGAGGGACAGTTACCTGCAACTAATGAAAAACTGTTTTTT
CDR3aa: CASSEGQLPATNEKLFF

j_gene: TRBJ1-1
v_gene: TRBV7-9
abundance: once
d_gene: -
CDR3nt: TGTGCCAGCAGCGTACCCGAGTTGGACACTGAAGCTTTCTTT
CDR3aa: CASSVPELDTEAFF

j_gene: TRBJ1-1
v_gene: TRBV9
abundance: -
d_gene: -
CDR3nt: TGTGCCAGCACCGGGGGGGGGCTGGGCATGAACACTGAAGCTTTCTTT
CDR3aa: CASTGGGLGMNTEAFF

j_gene: TRBJ2-7
v_gene: TRBV10-3
abundance: -
d_gene: -
CDR3nt: TGTGCCATCAGTGGGAGTGGGTACGAGCAGTACTTC
CDR3aa: CAISGSGYEQYF

j_gene: TRBJ1-1
v_gene: TRBV11-1
abundance: -
d_gene: TRBD1
CDR3nt: TGTGCCAGCAGCTTAAGGACAGGGGGTCCCATGAACACTGAAGCTTTCTTT
CDR3aa: CASSLRTGGPMNTEAFF

j_gene: TRBJ1-5
v_gene: TRBV15
abundance: once
d_gene: -
CDR3nt: TGTGCCACCAGCGGCCACAGAACGTATAGCAATCAGCCCCAGCATTTT
CDR3aa: CATSGHRTYSNQPQHF

j_gene: TRBJ2-7
v_gene: TRBV28
abundance: -
d_gene: -
CDR3nt: TGTGCCAGCAGTCCACTGACAGAGGTCTACGAGCAGTACTTC
CDR3aa: CASSPLTEVYEQYF

j_gene: TRBJ2-3
v_gene: TRBV9
abundance: -
d_gene: TRBD2
CDR3nt: TGTGCCAGCAGCGTACTAGCGGGGAGCACAGATACGCAGTATTTT
CDR3aa: CASSVLAGSTDTQYF

j_gene: TRBJ2-1
v_gene: TRBV30
abundance: -
d_gene: -
CDR3nt: TGTGCCTGGAGACGAAGGGGCAGAGGCAATGAGCAGTTCTTC
CDR3aa: CAWRRRGRGNEQFF

j_gene: TRBJ1-5
v_gene: TRBV28
abundance: -
d_gene: -
CDR3nt: TGTGCCAGCACCCCCGCAGGTTTGAGCAATCAGCCCCAGCATTTT
CDR3aa: CASTPAGLSNQPQHF

j_gene: TRBJ1-4
v_gene: TRBV2
abundance: few
d_gene: TRBD1
CDR3nt: TGTGCCAGCAGGGGGACAGGGATTGAAAAACTGTTTTTT
CDR3aa: CASRGTGIEKLFF

j_gene: TRBJ2-3
v_gene: TRBV5-1
abundance: -
d_gene: TRBD2
CDR3nt: TGCGCCAGCAGCTTGGGCGGGAGGGCCGCAACAGATACGCAGTATTTT
CDR3aa: CASSLGGRAATDTQYF

j_gene: TRBJ2-1
v_gene: TRBV27
abundance: -
d_gene: TRBD2
CDR3nt: TGTGCCAGCAGGACCGGGACTAGCGGAACCTACAATGAGCAGTTCTTC
CDR3aa: CASRTGTSGTYNEQFF

j_gene: TRBJ2-1
v_gene: TRBV7-2
abundance: -
d_gene: -
CDR3nt: TGTGCCAGCAGCTTACTCCGTGGGGGGATCAATGAGCAGTTCTTC
CDR3aa: CASSLLRGGINEQFF

j_gene: TRBJ1-2
v_gene: TRBV30
abundance: -
d_gene: TRBD1
CDR3nt: TGTGCCTGGAGTGTACACAGGGGGCGCATCTATGGCTACACCTTC
CDR3aa: CAWSVHRGRIYGYTF

j_gene: TRBJ2-6
v_gene: TRBV4-1
abundance: -
d_gene: -
CDR3nt: TGCGCCAGCAGCCTCTCCCTCGGGGGTTCTGGGGCCAACGTCCTGACTTTC
CDR3aa: CASSLSLGGSGANVLTF

j_gene: TRBJ2-3
v_gene: TRBV19
abundance: -
d_gene: TRBD2
CDR3nt: TGTGCCAGTACCGTAGCGGGAGCTGGGGCAGATACGCAGTATTTT
CDR3aa: CASTVAGAGADTQYF

j_gene: TRBJ2-7
v_gene: TRBV5-1
abundance: -
d_gene: -
CDR3nt: TGCGCCAGCAGCTCTACTAGCTACGAGCAGTACTTC
CDR3aa: CASSSTSYEQYF

j_gene: TRBJ2-2
v_gene: TRBV5-1
abundance: once
d_gene: TRBD2
CDR3nt: TGCGCCAGCAGCCTCGGGACTAGCGGTCTCACCGGGGAGCTGTTTTTT
CDR3aa: CASSLGTSGLTGELFF

j_gene: TRBJ1-1
v_gene: TRBV11-2
abundance: -
d_gene: TRBD1
CDR3nt: TGTGCCAGCAGCCTCGGGACAGGACCCATGAACACTGAAGCTTTCTTT
CDR3aa: CASSLGTGPMNTEAFF

j_gene: TRBJ2-7
v_gene: TRBV27
abundance: -
d_gene: TRBD1
CDR3nt: TGTGCCAGCAGTTTTGGACAGGGTACTTACGAGCAGTACTTC
CDR3aa: CASSFGQGTYEQYF

j_gene: TRBJ2-5
v_gene: TRBV29-1
abundance: once
d_gene: -
CDR3nt: TGCAGCGTTGAGTCGGATAGCGGAGCAGAGACCCAGTACTTC
CDR3aa: CSVESDSGAETQYF

j_gene: TRBJ1-1
v_gene: TRBV27
abundance: -
d_gene: TRBD1
CDR3nt: TGTGCCAGCACCGTACAGGGGGGCGCTGAAGCTTTCTTT
CDR3aa: CASTVQGGAEAFF

j_gene: TRBJ1-5
v_gene: TRBV4-1
abundance: -
d_gene: -
CDR3nt: TGCGCCAGCAGCCAGGTCCGGAGCAATCAGCCCCAGCATTTT
CDR3aa: CASSQVRSNQPQHF

j_gene: TRBJ2-7
v_gene: TRBV18
abundance: -
d_gene: -
CDR3nt: TGTGCCAGCCATTCACAGGGCAGTGGTGACGAGCAGTACTTC
CDR3aa: CASHSQGSGDEQYF

j_gene: TRBJ2-7
v_gene: TRBV4-3
abundance: few
d_gene: TRBD1
CDR3nt: TGCGCCAGCTCTCCCGGGACAGGGGGCTACGAGCAGTACTTC
CDR3aa: CASSPGTGGYEQYF

j_gene: TRBJ2-4
v_gene: TRBV5-4
abundance: -
d_gene: TRBD1
CDR3nt: TGTGCCAGCAGCTTTCCGGGACAGGGGAACATTCAGTACTTC
CDR3aa: CASSFPGQGNIQYF

j_gene: TRBJ2-1
v_gene: TRBV4-3
abundance: once
d_gene: TRBD2
CDR3nt: TGCGCCAGCAGCCAAGGGACTAGCGGGAGGGCAGGCTACAATGAGCAGTTCTTC
CDR3aa: CASSQGTSGRAGYNEQFF

j_gene: TRBJ2-3
v_gene: TRBV5-1
abundance: -
d_gene: TRBD2
CDR3nt: TGCGCCAGCAGCTTGATTTTAGCGGGAAACGGAGATACGCAGTATTTT
CDR3aa: CASSLILAGNGDTQYF

j_gene: TRBJ2-2
v_gene: TRBV2
abundance: -
d_gene: TRBD2
CDR3nt: TGTGCCAGCACCCCCCGGGTGGGAGGGGCTCGGACTAGCGGGAGCAGCGAACAGACCGGGGAGCTGTTTTTT
CDR3aa: CASTPRVGGARTSGSSEQTGELFF

j_gene: TRBJ2-1
v_gene: TRBV10-1
abundance: -
d_gene: TRBD2
CDR3nt: TGCGCCAGCAGTGAGATCAGCGGGAGTGACTACAATGAGCAGTTCTTC
CDR3aa: CASSEISGSDYNEQFF

j_gene: TRBJ1-5
v_gene: TRBV28
abundance: -
d_gene: TRBD1
CDR3nt: TGTGCCAGCAGTTTATACAGGGGCGGCCAGCCCCAGCATTTT
CDR3aa: CASSLYRGGQPQHF

j_gene: TRBJ2-1
v_gene: TRBV2
abundance: -
d_gene: TRBD2
CDR3nt: TGTGCCAGCAGTGACGGACTAGTCAATGAGCAGTTCTTC
CDR3aa: CASSDGLVNEQFF

j_gene: TRBJ2-1
v_gene: TRBV27
abundance: -
d_gene: TRBD2
CDR3nt: TGTGCCAGCAGTTTATTTGGACTAGGCGTCTACAATGAGCAGTTCTTC
CDR3aa: CASSLFGLGVYNEQFF

j_gene: TRBJ2-7
v_gene: TRBV4-1
abundance: -
d_gene: TRBD2
CDR3nt: TGCGCCAGCAGCCGAGGGAGGATAGGAGCGGGAGGGGGGGAGCAGTACTTC
CDR3aa: CASSRGRIGAGGGEQYF